This TCR beta chain came from a study of Graves' ophthalmopathy and Graves' hyperthyroidism. Study-wide results and caveats: The authors also found most expanded thyroid clonotypes above 0.001 frequency in blood.

Germline CDR1 reads SGDLS; CDR2 reads YYNGEE. Deletions cut 5 bases from V and 1 base from J, with 7 bases between. This CDR3 spans 14 amino acids. The table lists this clonotype with many counts. Its antigen is unknown. The sequenced template was RNA, covering the TCR beta CDR3 region. The library came from an HTBI-primed first-round RT-PCR and a second-round multiplex PCR. Each CDR3 protein is one row after TCRdb ran MiXCR on the multiplex PCR reads. The sample comprises roughly 700,000 distinct CDR3 sequences, roughly two fifths of which are singletons, and approximately 46% rests with the top ten. Material for sequencing was peripheral blood. This TCR was sampled from an adult man with Graves' ophthalmopathy. This sequence joins TRBV9 and TRBJ1-6, with D unresolved. CDR3 residues: CASSADSYNSPLHF. The CDR3 DNA reads TGTGCCAGCAGTGCGGATTCCTATAATTCACCCCTCCACTTT.